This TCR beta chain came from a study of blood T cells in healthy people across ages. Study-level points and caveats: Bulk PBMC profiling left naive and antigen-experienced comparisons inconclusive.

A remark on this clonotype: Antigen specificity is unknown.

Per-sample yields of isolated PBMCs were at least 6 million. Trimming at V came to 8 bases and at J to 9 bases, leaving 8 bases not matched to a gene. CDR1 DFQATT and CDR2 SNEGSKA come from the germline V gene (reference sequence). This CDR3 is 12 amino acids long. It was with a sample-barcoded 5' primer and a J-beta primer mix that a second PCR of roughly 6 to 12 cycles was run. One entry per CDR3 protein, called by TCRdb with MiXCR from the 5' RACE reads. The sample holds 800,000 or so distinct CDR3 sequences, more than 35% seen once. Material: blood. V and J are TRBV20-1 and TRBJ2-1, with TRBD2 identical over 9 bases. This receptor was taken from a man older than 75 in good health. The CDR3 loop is CSFLAGVSEQFF. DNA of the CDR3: TGCAGTTTTTTAGCGGGAGTCAGTGAGCAGTTCTTC.